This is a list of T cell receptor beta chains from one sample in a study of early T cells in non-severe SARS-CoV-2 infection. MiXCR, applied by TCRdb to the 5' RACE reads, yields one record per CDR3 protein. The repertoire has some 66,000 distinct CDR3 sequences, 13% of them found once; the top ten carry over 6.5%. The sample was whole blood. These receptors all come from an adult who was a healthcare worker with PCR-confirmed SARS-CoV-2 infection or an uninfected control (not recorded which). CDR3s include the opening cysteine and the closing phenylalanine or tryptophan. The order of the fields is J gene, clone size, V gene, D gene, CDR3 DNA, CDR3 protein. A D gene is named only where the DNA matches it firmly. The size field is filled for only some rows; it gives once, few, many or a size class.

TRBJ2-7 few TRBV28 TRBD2 TGTGCCAGCAGCTCCCCAGCGGGACCCACCTACGAGCAGTACTTC CASSSPAGPTYEQYF
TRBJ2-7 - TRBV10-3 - TGTGCCATCAGTGCTCCGGGACCGCAGGGCGAGCAGTACTTC CAISAPGPQGEQYF
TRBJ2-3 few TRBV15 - TGTGCCACCAGCAGAGCGGCAAGCACAGATACGCAGTATTTT CATSRAASTDTQYF
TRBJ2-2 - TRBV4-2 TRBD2 TGTGCCAGCAGCCAGGGGACTAGCGGGGCCACCGGGGAGCTGTTTTTT CASSQGTSGATGELFF
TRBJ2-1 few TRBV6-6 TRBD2 TGTGCCAGCAGTTACCTGCTAGCGGGAATTCGTCCCAATGAGCAGTTCTTC CASSYLLAGIRPNEQFF
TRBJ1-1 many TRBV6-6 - TGTGCCAGCAGTTACGACAACAGATTGAACACTGAAGCTTTCTTT CASSYDNRLNTEAFF
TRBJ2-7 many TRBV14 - TGTGCCAGCAGCCAAGACCTCGTGAGGCCCTACGAGCAGTACTTC CASSQDLVRPYEQYF
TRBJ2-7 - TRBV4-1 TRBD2 TGCGCCAGCAGCCAACCCCTTAGCGGGAGCCGATACGAGCAGTACTTC CASSQPLSGSRYEQYF
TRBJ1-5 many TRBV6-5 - TGTGCCAGCAGTTACAGACAGTTCAATCAGCCCCAGCATTTT CASSYRQFNQPQHF
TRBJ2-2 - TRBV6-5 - TGTGCCAGCAGTTACTCGGCTCCTAAAAGGAATAGTTGGGAGCTGTTTTTT CASSYSAPKRNSWELFF
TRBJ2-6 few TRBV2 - TGTGCCAGCAGTGCCGGGGCCTCTGGGGCCAACGTCCTGACTTTC CASSAGASGANVLTF
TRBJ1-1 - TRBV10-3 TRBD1 TGTGCCATCATGGGAGACCACAGGGGCCTGGCTTTCTTT CAIMGDHRGLAFF
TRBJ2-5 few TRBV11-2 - TGTGCCAGCAGCTTAGAAGCAGGGTACCAAGAGACCCAGTACTTC CASSLEAGYQETQYF
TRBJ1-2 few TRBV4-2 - TGTGCCAGCAGCCAAGCGTTCCATGGCTACACCTTC CASSQAFHGYTF
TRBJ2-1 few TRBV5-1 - TGCGCCAGCAGCCCGGACGTAGTTACCCACAATGAGCAGTTCTTC CASSPDVVTHNEQFF
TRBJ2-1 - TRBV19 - TGTGCCAGTAGTATTGCTTCTCCGACCTACAATGAGCAGTTCTTC CASSIASPTYNEQFF
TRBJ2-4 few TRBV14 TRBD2 TGTGCCAGCAGCCAAGATCGCGGTAGCGGGCTCGGGGCCAAAAACATTCAGTACTTC CASSQDRGSGLGAKNIQYF
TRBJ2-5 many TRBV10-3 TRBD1 TGTGCCATCAGTGAGGCAGGGGGCGTACAGACCCAGTACTTC CAISEAGGVQTQYF
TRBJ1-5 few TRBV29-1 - TGCAGCGTTGAAGATGGGGATGGCAATCAGCCCCAGCATTTT CSVEDGDGNQPQHF
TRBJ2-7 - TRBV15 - TGTGCCACCAGCAGAGACAGTCGCTACGAGCAGTACTTC CATSRDSRYEQYF
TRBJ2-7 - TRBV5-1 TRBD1 TGCACCAGCAGACTATTGACAGGGGGCGCGTCCTACGAGCAGTACTTC CTSRLLTGGASYEQYF
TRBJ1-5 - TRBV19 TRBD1 TGTGCCAGTATCCTACAGGGGGCTGGGGAGCCCCAGCATTTT CASILQGAGEPQHF
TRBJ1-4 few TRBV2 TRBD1 TGTGCCGGCCAGGGACAGGGCCATGAAAAACTGTTTTTT CAGQGQGHEKLFF
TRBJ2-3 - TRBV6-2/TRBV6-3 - TGTGCCAGCAGTGCCGGGTTCGATACGCAGTATTTT CASSAGFDTQYF
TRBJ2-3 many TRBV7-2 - TGTGCCAGCAGCTTCCTAGGGACTCCCACAGATACGCAGTATTTT CASSFLGTPTDTQYF
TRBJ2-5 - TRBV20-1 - TGCAGTGCTAGTTTGCAGGTGCCAGAGACCCAGTACTTC CSASLQVPETQYF
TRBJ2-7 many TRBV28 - TGTGCCAGCAGTTTTAGAGGCGAGAACTACGAGCAGTACTTC CASSFRGENYEQYF
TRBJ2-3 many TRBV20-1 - TGCAGTGCTAGAGAGAACATTGCAGGGACCGGCACAGATACGCAGTATTTT CSARENIAGTGTDTQYF
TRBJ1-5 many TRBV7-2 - TGTGCCAGCAGCCCAACAGGGTCGGGGCAGCCCCAGCATTTT CASSPTGSGQPQHF
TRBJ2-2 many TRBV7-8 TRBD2 TGTGCCAGCGGAAATGGGCTAGCGGGAGGGGGCTTATTCACCGGGGAGCTGTTTTTT CASGNGLAGGGLFTGELFF
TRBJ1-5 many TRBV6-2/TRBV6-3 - TGTGCCACGGGAGAAGCCCTAAATCAGCCCCAGCATTTT CATGEALNQPQHF
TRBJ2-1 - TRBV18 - TGTGCCAGCTCAAGTTGGGAAGGGCAGTTCTTC CASSSWEGQFF
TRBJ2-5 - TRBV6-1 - TGTGCCAGCAGTAACTCGGGGCAAGAGACCCAGTACTTC CASSNSGQETQYF
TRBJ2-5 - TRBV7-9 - TGTGCCAGCAGCCCCGTTTCCCAGGGGGGAATGAAGAGACCCCAGTACTTC CASSPVSQGGMKRPQYF
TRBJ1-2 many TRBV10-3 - TGTGCCATCAGGGCGTCTGGCTCTAACTATGGCTACACCTTC CAIRASGSNYGYTF
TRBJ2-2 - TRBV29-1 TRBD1 TGCAGCGTTGGGACAGGGGGCACCGGGGAGCTGTTTTTT CSVGTGGTGELFF
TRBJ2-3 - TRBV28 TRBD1 TGTGCCAGCAGTTTCATGCAGGGACAGGGGTCGCAGTATTTT CASSFMQGQGSQYF
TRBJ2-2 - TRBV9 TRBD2 TGTGCCAGCAGCGGGGGGACTAGCGGGAGAACCGGGGAGCTGTTTTTT CASSGGTSGRTGELFF
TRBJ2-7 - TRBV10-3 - TGTGCCATCAGCGGCGGGATCTCCTACGAGCAGTACTTC CAISGGISYEQYF
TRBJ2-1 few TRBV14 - TGTGCCAGCAGCCTGAGTACAGGGTTTAATGAGCAGTTCTTC CASSLSTGFNEQFF
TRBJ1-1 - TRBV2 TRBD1 TGTGCCAGCAGTGCGACAGGGGTACCTGAAGCTTTCTTT CASSATGVPEAFF
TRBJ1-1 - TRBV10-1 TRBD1 TGCGCCAGCAAACAGGGGACTAACACTGAAGCTTTCTTT CASKQGTNTEAFF
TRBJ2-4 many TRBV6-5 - TGTGCCAGCAGTCCGAAATGGGGGATTAGCAAAAACATTCAGTACTTC CASSPKWGISKNIQYF
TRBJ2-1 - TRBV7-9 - TGTGCCAGCAGCCCTTGGGCAGGGGGGTACAATGAGCAGTTCTTC CASSPWAGGYNEQFF
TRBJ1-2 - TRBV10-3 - TGTGCCATCAGCTCTACAGGAGTACGGAACTATGGCTACACCTTC CAISSTGVRNYGYTF
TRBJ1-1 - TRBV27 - TGTGCCAGCAGCCACTTGGGTCCAGGGACCGAAGCTTTCTTT CASSHLGPGTEAFF